The 24 T cell receptor beta chains given below trace back to one sample, sequenced in a study of blood T cell repertoires in COVID-19. The assay was immunoSEQ multiplex PCR, and TCRdb's table has in-frame clones only and misses some. The sample has approximately 61,000 clones, around four fifths seen once. The source material was peripheral blood. Receptors were obtained from a man between 70 and 80 years old with acute or convalescent COVID-19.

This sequence joins TRBV7-2 and TRBJ2-1; TRBD2 matches at 11 bases. The V segment lost 0 bases and the J segment 5 bases; nucleotides outside the gene matches: 3. Germline V CDR1 and CDR2: SGHTA, FQGNSA. The CDR3 is 16 residues long. The CDR3 DNA reads TGTGCCAGCAGCTTAGCCCTAGCGGGGGGCCACAATGAGCAGTTCTTC. Residues: CASSLALAGGHNEQFF.

This sequence joins TRBV10-1 and TRBJ1-1; 9 bases are a match to TRBD1. The germline V gene has CDR1 WNHNN and CDR2 SYGVQD (reference sequence). The CDR3 has 12 residues. After removal of 6 bases from V and 6 bases from J, the junction contained 2 bases not matched to a gene. The CDR3 bases are TGCGCCAGCAGGGGGACAGGGTCTGAAGCTTTCTTT. It is translated as CASRGTGSEAFF.

The V gene is TRBV14, the J gene TRBJ1-2; 7 bases line up with TRBD1. Per germline, CDR1 SGHDN and CDR2 FVKESK. This CDR3 is 16 amino acids long. Unmatched junction bases numbered 10, after V lost 1 base and J lost 5 bases. The CDR3: CASSQVWTGTQYGYTF. CDR3 coding DNA: TGTGCCAGCAGCCAAGTATGGACAGGCACCCAATATGGCTACACCTTC.

This clone was counted a few times. The chain combines TRBV5-1 with TRBJ1-4; 9 bases map to TRBD1. V shed 7 bases and J 5 bases; nucleotides not matched to a gene: 6. The CDR3 sequence is 14 residues long. CDR1 is SGHRS, CDR2 YFSETQ, per germline. In DNA, the CDR3 is TGCGCCAGCGCCGTTGGGACAGGGAATGAAAAACTGTTTTTT. Translation: CASAVGTGNEKLFF.

The chain combines TRBV7-9 with TRBJ1-2; no clear D. This CDR3 has 14 residues. V was pared by 8 bases and J by 4 bases, with 17 bases between. CDR1 and CDR2 from the germline V gene are SEHNR and FQNEAQ (reference sequence). CDR3 sequence: CASPKMGESYGYTF. For the CDR3, the DNA is TGTGCCAGCCCTAAAATGGGAGAATCCTATGGCTACACCTTC.

This clone was counted once. This rearrangement joins TRBV7-9 to TRBJ1-5, with D tentatively TRBD1 (6 bases). Looked up from germline, CDR1 is SEHNR and CDR2 is FQNEAQ (reference sequence). The CDR3 has 14 amino acids. The ends were cut back, 1 base at V and 5 bases at J, with 9 bases in the middle. DNA for the CDR3: TGTGCCAGCAGCTTAGAGGACAGTTATCAGCCCCAGCATTTT. Residues: CASSLEDSYQPQHF. Full variable domain (rest looked up from reference TRBV7-9 and TRBJ1-5): DTGVSQNPRHKITKRGQNVTFRCDPISEHNRLYWYRQTLGQGPEFLTYFQNEAQLEKSRLLSDRFSAERPKGSFSTLEIQRTEQGDSAMYLCASSLEDSYQPQHFGDGTRLSIL.

The gene calls are TRBV5-1 and TRBJ2-7; D possibly corresponds to TRBD1 (6 bases). V lost 2 bases, J lost 4 bases, and 13 bases lay in between. The CDR3 totals 14 residues. The germline CDR1 and CDR2 sequences are SGHRS and YFSETQ. CDR3 in amino acids: CASSFGQNFYEQYF. The CDR3, as DNA: TGCGCCAGCAGCTTCGGACAGAACTTTTACGAGCAGTACTTC.

The chain carries TRBV9 and TRBJ2-3; a weak D match, TRBD2 (6 bases). Per the germline V gene, CDR1 is SGDLS and CDR2 is YYNGEE. Trimming shortened V by 4 bases and J by 3 bases, and 15 bases separated the two germline ends. The CDR3 loop spans 15 amino acids. CDR3 loop: CASSTRPGGTDTQYF. CDR3 nucleotides: TGTGCCAGCAGCACCCGACCCGGGGGTACAGATACGCAGTATTTT.

V usage is TRBV11-2 and J usage is TRBJ2-7; the D is unclear. Per the germline V gene, CDR1 is SGHAT and CDR2 is FQNNGV. This CDR3 has 14 amino acids. V was trimmed by 1 base and J by 3 bases, leaving 10 bases between them. The CDR3 DNA sequence: TGTGCCAGCAGCTTAGGCGGCAACTTCTACGAGCAGTACTTC. This sequence encodes CASSLGGNFYEQYF.

V gene TRBV2 combines with J gene TRBJ1-6; D unclear. The CDR3 is made up of 14 amino acids. Trimming removed 1 base at V and 9 bases at J, with 10 bases between. The germline gives CDR1 SNHLY, CDR2 FYNNEI. The CDR3 here is CASSEGRGSSPLHF. Written as DNA, the CDR3 is TGTGCCAGCAGTGAAGGACGGGGTAGTTCACCCCTCCACTTT.

The V and J genes are TRBV7-6 and TRBJ1-3; 7 bases fit TRBD1. This CDR3 has 15 amino acids. J was trimmed by 2 bases and V by 2 bases; bases with no gene match: 3. Germline assignment: CDR1 SGHVS and CDR2 FNYEAQ. The CDR3 reads CASSLYRGTGNTIYF. In DNA, the CDR3 is TGTGCCAGCAGCTTATACAGGGGAACTGGAAACACCATATATTTT.

V gene TRBV5-6 combines with J gene TRBJ1-2; D might be TRBD1 (5 bases). The CDR3 sequence is 19 residues long. Germline CDR1 reads SGHDT; CDR2 reads YYEEEE. The V and J ends lost 4 bases and 0 bases respectively, with 25 bases between them. CDR3 coding DNA: TGTGCCAGCAGCCCCCAGGGCAGGGTCCCCTTTTTGGCTAACTATGGCTACACCTTC. Encoded protein: CASSPQGRVPFLANYGYTF. Full variable domain (rest looked up from reference TRBV5-6 and TRBJ1-2): DAGVTQSPTHLIKTRGQQVTLRCSPKSGHDTVSWYQQALGQGPQFIFQYYEEEERQRGNFPDRFSGHQFPNYSSELNVNALLLGDSALYLCASSPQGRVPFLANYGYTFGSGTRLTVV.

The J gene is TRBJ1-1, the V gene TRBV2; D might be TRBD1 (5 bases). The length of the CDR3 is 12 residues. From germline, CDR1 is SNHLY and CDR2 FYNNEI. Deletions cut 5 bases from V and 6 bases from J, with 10 bases between. CDR3 amino acids: CASSPPGPEAFF. The CDR3 DNA is TGTGCCAGCAGTCCCCCAGGGCCTGAAGCTTTCTTT.

The chain joins TRBV5-1 to TRBJ2-1; a possible D gene is TRBD2 (5 bases). The germline V and J ends were trimmed by 4 bases and 2 bases, with 13 bases remaining between them. Per the germline V gene, CDR1 is SGHRS and CDR2 is YFSETQ. The CDR3 totals 15 residues. The CDR3 here is CASSATSGTYNEQFF. For the CDR3, the DNA is TGCGCCAGCAGCGCTACTAGTGGAACCTACAATGAGCAGTTCTTC.

The rearrangement joins TRBV5-1 to TRBJ1-1; D ambiguous. V was trimmed by 6 bases and J by 3 bases, leaving 12 bases between them. The CDR3 spans 13 residues. Germline CDR1 is SGHRS and CDR2 is YFSETQ. DNA for the CDR3: TGCGCCAGCATGCCCGGGGATCACACTGAAGCTTTCTTT. It yields the protein CASMPGDHTEAFF.

This clone turned up a few times. This sequence joins TRBV15 and TRBJ2-2; 8 nucleotides match TRBD2. From germline, CDR1 is LNHNV and CDR2 YYDKDF (reference sequence). V lost 7 bases to trimming and J lost 7 bases; unmatched junction nucleotides: 8. This CDR3 spans 14 amino acids. The CDR3 nucleotides are TGTGCCACCAACTTCGGGGGGGCGGTCGGGGAGCTGTTTTTT. Translated: CATNFGGAVGELFF. The full variable domain, rest sourced from reference TRBV15 and TRBJ2-2, is DAMVIQNPRYQVTQFGKPVTLSCSQTLNHNVMYWYQQKSSQAPKLLFHYYDKDFNNEADTPDNFQSRRPNTSFCFLDIRSPGLGDTAMYLCATNFGGAVGELFFGEGSRLTVL.

The V and J genes are TRBV2 and TRBJ2-5, with 10 bases fitting TRBD2. V trimming: 7 bases; J trimming: 5 bases; junction bases outside the gene matches: 7. This CDR3 comprises 14 residues. Germline V gives CDR1 SNHLY, CDR2 FYNNEI. This CDR3 is CASIERGGRETQYF. CDR3 DNA sequence: TGTGCCAGCATCGAGCGGGGGGGCCGGGAGACCCAGTACTTC.

The chain couples TRBV6-5 to TRBJ2-5; possibly TRBD2 for D (5 bases). Trimming shortened V by 6 bases and J by 5 bases, and 13 bases separated the two germline ends. Germline V gene lookup returns CDR1 MNHEY and CDR2 SVGAGI. The CDR3 totals 13 residues. Written as DNA, the CDR3 is TGTGCCAGCAGGTCAGTGCCGGGGGAGACCCAGTACTTC. This encodes CASRSVPGETQYF.

This clone has just one count. DNA of the CDR3: TGTGCTAGTGGTTCTCCCCGGGCAGGGGGCAACACCGGGGAGCTGTTTTTT. It encodes CASGSPRAGGNTGELFF. The rearrangement uses TRBV12-5 and TRBJ2-2; 8 positions agree with TRBD1. The germline V gene encodes CDR1 LGHNT and CDR2 FRNRAP. V dropped 4 bases and J dropped 2; count of bases not matched to a gene: 9. There are 17 residues in the CDR3.

This clone was seen a single time. The chain employs TRBV5-1 and TRBJ2-7; the D gene is possibly TRBD1 (6 bases). The ends were cut back, 3 bases at V and 7 bases at J, with 11 bases in the middle. Looked up from germline, CDR1 is SGHRS and CDR2 is YFSETQ. CDR3 length: 12 residues. The CDR3 nucleotides read TGCGCCAGCAGCTCAGGACAGATGGAGCAGTACTTC. This codes for CASSSGQMEQYF.

V usage is TRBV3-1 (or the pseudogene TRBV3-2) and J usage is TRBJ2-5; TRBD2 might be the D (6 bases). The CDR3 sequence is 13 residues long. Trimming removed 0 bases from V and 10 bases from J, with 12 bases in between. The germline V gene encodes CDR1 LGHDT and CDR2 YNNKEL (reference sequence). CDR3 sequence reads: CASSQDQEGNQYF. The CDR3 DNA reads as TGTGCCAGCAGCCAAGATCAGGAGGGTAACCAGTACTTC.

The V call is TRBV29-1, the J call TRBJ1-2; 9 bases line up with TRBD1. Germline CDR1 and CDR2: SQVTM and ANQGSEA. The CDR3 spans 15 residues. The J segment lost 3 bases and the V segment lost 3 bases, leaving 8 bases of the junction unmatched. As DNA, the CDR3 is TGCAGCGTTGACCACAGGGACAGGGAACACTATGGCTACACCTTC. Translating gives CSVDHRDREHYGYTF.

The J gene is TRBJ1-5, the V gene TRBV18; D is uncertain. Germline V gene sequence: CDR1 KGHSH, CDR2 LQKENI. V was cut by 1 base and J by 1 base, with 11 bases left in between. The CDR3 has 16 amino acids. In DNA, the CDR3 is TGTGCCAGCTCACCACGCGAGGGTGGAAGCAATCAGCCCCAGCATTTT. This gives the protein CASSPREGGSNQPQHF.

The rearrangement joins TRBV10-3 to TRBJ2-2; 8 nucleotides agree with TRBD1. J was trimmed by 3 bases and V by 4 bases; bases with no gene match: 7. CDR1 is ENHRY and CDR2 is SYGVKD in the germline V gene. The CDR3 extends over 16 amino acids. CDR3 sequence: CAISARDRMDTGELFF. For the CDR3, the DNA is TGTGCCATCAGTGCCCGGGACAGGATGGACACCGGGGAGCTGTTTTTT.